This T cell receptor beta chain was retrieved from a study of T cell changes during pregnancy in multiple sclerosis. Profiling relied on immunoSEQ multiplex PCR, and the TCRdb table lists in-frame clones only, not all of them. This table holds tens of thousands of clones, 89% found once. The sequencing here drew on peripheral blood, taken after pregnancy. This TCR was sampled from a female donor with multiple sclerosis, enrolled in a pregnancy study.

CDR3 in DNA: TGTGCCAGCAGCGGGACCGGGACAGGGGTTCACGAGCAGTACTTC. Amino acid sequence: CASSGTGTGVHEQYF. The V call is TRBV9, the J call TRBJ2-7; the match to TRBD1 covers 10 bases. The CDR3 is 15 residues long. Trimming took 3 bases from V and 5 from J; bases not matched to a gene: 8. Per the germline V gene, CDR1 is SGDLS and CDR2 is YYNGEE. Filled out from reference TRBV9 and TRBJ2-7, the complete variable domain reads DSGVTQTPKHLITATGQRVTLRCSPRSGDLSVYWYQQSLDQGLQFLIQYYNGEERAKGNILERFSAQQFPDLHSELNLSSLELGDSALYFCASSGTGTGVHEQYFGPGTRLTVT.